Listed below are T cell receptor beta chains from one sample, sequenced in a study of cytomegalovirus exposure and HLA in healthy donors. Data came from immunoSEQ multiplex PCR; TCRdb stores just in-frame clones and leaves some out. This table has 150,000 to 200,000 clones, approximately 84% appearing once. The sample was PBMCs. These receptors all stem from a boy between 10 and 17 years old in good health and CMV-seronegative. Both conserved end residues are part of each CDR3. A D gene is named only where the DNA matches it firmly. Expanded clones are given a class, and other clones once, few, many or no size at all.

>TRBD1|-|TRBJ1-1|TRBV10-3
TGTGCCATCAGTGAGGGTCTAGGGGGCCTGTACACTGAAGCTTTCTTT
CAISEGLGGLYTEAFF
>-|-|TRBJ2-7|TRBV5-6
TGTGCCAGCAGCTTGGGGCCAGGGAATACCTACGAGCAGTACTTC
CASSLGPGNTYEQYF
>-|-|TRBJ2-2|TRBV5-5
TGTGCCAGCAGCTTCGACAGGTCCGGGGAGCTGTTTTTT
CASSFDRSGELFF
>TRBD1|-|TRBJ2-1|TRBV29-1
TGCAGCGTTGAAGGAGGACAGGGCTACAATGAGCAGTTCTTC
CSVEGGQGYNEQFF
>-|-|TRBJ2-5|TRBV29-1
TGCAGCGTGGGGGGGCGGTTGTTGGAGACCCAGTACTTC
CSVGGRLLETQYF
>-|-|TRBJ1-1|TRBV19
TGTGCCAGTAGTATAGATGGAGGAGGAGCTGAAGCTTTCTTT
CASSIDGGGAEAFF
>TRBD2|-|TRBJ2-5|TRBV5-1
TGCGCCAGCAGCTTGTTTCACCCTAGCGGGATCCAAGAGACCCAGTACTTC
CASSLFHPSGIQETQYF
>TRBD1|-|TRBJ2-7|TRBV7-9
TGTGCCAGCAACCCAGCCGCCGGACAGGGAAACTACGAGCAGTACTTC
CASNPAAGQGNYEQYF
>TRBD1|-|TRBJ2-7|TRBV4-1
TGCGCCAGCAGCCAAATAGGGACAGGGTCCTCCGAGCAGTACTTC
CASSQIGTGSSEQYF
>-|-|TRBJ2-1|TRBV27
TGTGCCAGCAGAGGCGGGTTCAGCAATGAGCAGTTCTTC
CASRGGFSNEQFF
>-|-|TRBJ1-1|TRBV28
TGTGCCAGCAAGGCAGGGCACTTGAACACTGAAGCTTTCTTT
CASKAGHLNTEAFF
>TRBD1|-|TRBJ1-5|TRBV2
TGTGCCAGCAGTGAATTCGGGGGGACAGGGGTCCAGCCCCAGCATTTT
CASSEFGGTGVQPQHF
>-|few|TRBJ2-7|TRBV5-5
TGTGCCAGCAGCTTAACAGGGTTCTACGAGCAGTACTTC
CASSLTGFYEQYF
>-|-|TRBJ2-7|TRBV5-4
TGTGCCAGCAGCATACAACAGAAACCCCGCTACGAGCAGTACTTC
CASSIQQKPRYEQYF
>TRBD1|-|TRBJ2-3|TRBV7-2
TGTGCCAGCAGCAGATATGGGACAGGGTCCGGGGATACGCAGTATTTT
CASSRYGTGSGDTQYF
>-|-|TRBJ1-1|TRBV11-2
TGTGCCAGCAGCTCCACAGCCCCCAGGAGGAGGGACACTGAAGCTTTCTTT
CASSSTAPRRRDTEAFF
>-|-|TRBJ1-2|TRBV19
TGTGCCAGTAGTACGCAGGGTAGTGGCTATGGCTACACCTTC
CASSTQGSGYGYTF
>TRBD2|once|TRBJ2-2|TRBV6-4
TGTGCCAGCAGCTTATCTAGCGGGAGTGCCACCGGGGAGCTGTTTTTT
CASSLSSGSATGELFF
>TRBD2|-|TRBJ2-7|TRBV2
TGTGCCAGCAAACCGGGACTAGCGGGAGGTAACGAGCAGTACTTC
CASKPGLAGGNEQYF
>-|-|TRBJ2-7|TRBV29-1
TGCAGCGTTGAACTGAGGGCCAAAGACGAGCAGTACTTC
CSVELRAKDEQYF
>-|-|TRBJ1-3|TRBV19
TGTGCCAGTAGCCGTAGGGGGTTCGCTGGAAACACCATATATTTT
CASSRRGFAGNTIYF